This TCR beta chain is from a study of T cell responses to AZD1222 COVID-19 vaccine. The study, taken as a whole, reports: The peak T cell response came first, and repertoires were sampled only after it.

Some clones are missing from TCRdb's copy, which holds only in-frame ones; the method was immunoSEQ multiplex PCR. The data show fewer than 150,000 clones, 86% seen once. CDR1 is SGHTA and CDR2 is FQGTGA in the germline V gene. The CDR3 has 13 amino acids. With 5 bases clipped from V and 5 bases from J, the junction kept 4 bases outside the gene matches. Concerning this clone itself: Antigen: not known.

The chain has TRBV7-3 and TRBJ2-7, with 9 positions matching TRBD1. This TCR was recovered from an adult who received the AZD1222 COVID-19 vaccine. Specimen: peripheral blood, collected 28 days after the second AZD1222 dose. CDR3 DNA sequence: TGTGCCAGCAGCAAGGGACAGGGCAACGAGCAGTACTTC. Amino acid sequence: CASSKGQGNEQYF.